The T cell receptor beta chain described here comes from a study of T cell responses to AZD1222 COVID-19 vaccine. Study background: The analysis combined second doses at about 4 or about 12 weeks.

Generated by immunoSEQ multiplex PCR, the TCRdb table keeps only in-frame clones and is missing some. This table has 85,000 to 100,000 clones, approximately 91% appearing once. Of note for this clone: The antigen is unknown.

Findings of the study overall: CD4 TCRs covered the whole spike, strongest at regions 160-218 and 743-854. Baseline serology detected seropositivity in only six AZD1222 recipients.

Trimming removed 3 bases at V and 4 bases at J, with 9 bases between. The germline CDR1 and CDR2 sequences are MNHEY and SMNVEV (reference sequence). The length of the CDR3 is 13 residues. The sequencing used peripheral blood, collected on day 0 of AZD1222 vaccination. The sequence was collected from an adult in good health. The V call is TRBV27, the J call TRBJ1-1; D call uncertain. The CDR3 DNA reads as TGTGCCAGCAGTTTTATAAGGTTCACTGAAGCTTTCTTT. It yields the protein CASSFIRFTEAFF.